This T cell receptor (beta chain) was sequenced for a study of blood T cell repertoires in COVID-19. As for the study in general: Collection of acute and convalescent COVID-19 samples took place in the United States, Italy and Spain. The analysed material was cDNA or gDNA that came from T cells, B-cell-depleted T cells, or PBMCs.

The length of the CDR3 is 13 residues. The germline CDR1 and CDR2 sequences are MNHEY and SMNVEV (reference sequence). The ends lost 5 bases at V and 4 bases at J; junction bases unmatched: 3. Sequencing was performed with immunoSEQ multiplex PCR; in TCRdb, only in-frame clones are kept and a portion is missing. This repertoire shows approximately 170,000 clones, roughly nine tenths found once; its top ten account for 1.5% to 2%. This sequence joins TRBV27 and TRBJ2-7; 9 bases match TRBD1. The receptor comes from a man aged 18 to 35 who had recovered from COVID-19. Sequencing was carried out using peripheral blood. CDR3 protein: CASSGTGRYEQYF. The CDR3 DNA reads as TGTGCCAGCAGTGGGACAGGGAGGTACGAGCAGTACTTC.